These 7 T cell receptor beta chains originate from one sample sequenced in a study of PD-L1 blockade in urothelial cancer. Profiled with immunoSEQ multiplex PCR; TCRdb holds only in-frame clones, not every one. The table lists 46,000 or so clones, around 85% of them singletons, with 10% in the top ten. Indicated time point: peripheral blood 6 weeks after treatment start. The sample was PBMCs, taken around atezolizumab (anti-PD-L1) treatment. Receptor source: a man in his sixties with urothelial cancer.

In its sample, this clone was seen once. The chain uses TRBV5-6 and TRBJ1-1; no reliable D call. The germline V gene has CDR1 SGHDT and CDR2 YYEEEE. The V end lost 2 bases, the J end lost 4 bases, and 15 bases lay between the germline ends. CDR3 length: 15 amino acids. Here the CDR3 reads CASSFLSHTTTEAFF. The CDR3 DNA reads TGTGCCAGCAGCTTCCTCTCCCACACCACCACTGAAGCTTTCTTT.

The V and J genes are TRBV7-2 and TRBJ1-2, with D possibly TRBD1 on 5 matching bases. Germline values: CDR1 SGHTA, CDR2 FQGNSA. Trimming left V 1 base short and J 6 bases short, with 15 bases between. This CDR3 comprises 15 residues. Here the CDR3 reads CASSLVWQGGNGYTF. The CDR3 DNA follows: TGTGCCAGCAGCTTAGTGTGGCAGGGCGGCAATGGCTACACCTTC.

This clone was counted only a few times. The V gene is TRBV30, the J gene TRBJ1-1; tentatively, D is TRBD1 (6 bases). The CDR3 extends over 13 amino acids. The V and J ends lost 3 bases and 11 bases respectively, with 19 bases between them. Per the germline V gene, CDR1 is GTSNPN and CDR2 is SVGIG (reference sequence). The CDR3 loop is CAWSPRGGPTAFF. CDR3 nucleotides: TGTGCCTGGAGCCCCCGGGGGGGCCCAACTGCTTTCTTT.

V gene TRBV7-9 combines with J gene TRBJ2-1; D gene ambiguous. V was trimmed by 11 bases and J by 6 bases, leaving 11 bases between them. The CDR3 length is 11 residues. From germline, CDR1 is SEHNR and CDR2 FQNEAQ (reference sequence). The CDR3 region has the DNA TGTGCCTCCCGGTACCCCAATGAGCAGTTCTTC. As protein: CASRYPNEQFF. The full variable domain, in which reference TRBV7-9 and TRBJ2-1 provide the parts outside the CDR3, is DTGVSQNPRHKITKRGQNVTFRCDPISEHNRLYWYRQTLGQGPEFLTYFQNEAQLEKSRLLSDRFSAERPKGSFSTLEIQRTEQGDSAMYLCASRYPNEQFFGPGTRLTVL.

This clone has a handful of counts. The rearrangement joins TRBV2 to TRBJ1-2; the D gene is possibly TRBD1 (5 bases). From germline, CDR1 is SNHLY and CDR2 FYNNEI. V lost 4 bases to trimming and J lost 6 bases, with 9 bases between them. CDR3 length equals 12 residues. The CDR3 nucleotides are TGTGCCAGCAGTGCGAGCAGGGATGGCTACACCTTC. Its protein is CASSASRDGYTF.

The chain couples TRBV6-5 to TRBJ2-3; 9 bases are shared with TRBD2. This CDR3 has 16 residues. J gave up 4 bases and V 4 bases, and 9 bases lay outside the gene matches. Germline V gene lookup returns CDR1 MNHEY and CDR2 SVGAGI. CDR3 bases: TGTGCCAGCAGTTTTATAGCGGGGGAGGGGTCAGATACGCAGTATTTT. It specifies CASSFIAGEGSDTQYF.

The V gene is TRBV6-1, the J gene TRBJ1-4, with D perhaps matching TRBD1 (5 bases). V was cut by 3 bases and J by 6 bases, with 11 bases left in between. CDR1 and CDR2 from the germline V gene are MNHNS and SASEGT. The CDR3 runs 14 residues. For the CDR3, the DNA is TGTGCCAGCAGTGAGTGGACAAGCCATGAAAAACTGTTTTTT. Its translation is CASSEWTSHEKLFF.